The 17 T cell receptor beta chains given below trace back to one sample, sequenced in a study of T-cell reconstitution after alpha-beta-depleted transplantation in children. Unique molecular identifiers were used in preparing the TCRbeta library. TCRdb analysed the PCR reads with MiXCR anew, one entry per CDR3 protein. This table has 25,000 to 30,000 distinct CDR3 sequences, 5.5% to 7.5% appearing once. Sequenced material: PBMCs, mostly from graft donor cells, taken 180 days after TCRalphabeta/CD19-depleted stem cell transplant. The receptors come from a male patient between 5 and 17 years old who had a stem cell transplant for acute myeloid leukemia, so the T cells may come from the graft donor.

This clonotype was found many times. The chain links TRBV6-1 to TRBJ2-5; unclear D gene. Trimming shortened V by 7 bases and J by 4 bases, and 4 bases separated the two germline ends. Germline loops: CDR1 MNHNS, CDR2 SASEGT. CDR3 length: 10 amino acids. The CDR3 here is CASKRETQYF. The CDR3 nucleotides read TGTGCCAGCAAACGAGAGACCCAGTACTTC.

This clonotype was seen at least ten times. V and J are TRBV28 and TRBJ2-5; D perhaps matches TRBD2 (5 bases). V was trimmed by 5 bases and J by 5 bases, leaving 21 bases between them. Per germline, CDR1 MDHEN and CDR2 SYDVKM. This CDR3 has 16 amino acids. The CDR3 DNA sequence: TGTGCCAGCAGTGGTCTAGCAAGAGTTTTGTCGGAGACCCAGTACTTC. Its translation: CASSGLARVLSETQYF.

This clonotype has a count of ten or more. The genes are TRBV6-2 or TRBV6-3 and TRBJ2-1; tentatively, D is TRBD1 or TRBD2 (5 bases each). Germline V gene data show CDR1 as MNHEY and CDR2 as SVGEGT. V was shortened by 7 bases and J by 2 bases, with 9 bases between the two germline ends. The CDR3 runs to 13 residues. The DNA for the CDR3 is TGTGCCAGCACTAGGGACCCCTACAATGAGCAGTTCTTC. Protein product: CASTRDPYNEQFF.

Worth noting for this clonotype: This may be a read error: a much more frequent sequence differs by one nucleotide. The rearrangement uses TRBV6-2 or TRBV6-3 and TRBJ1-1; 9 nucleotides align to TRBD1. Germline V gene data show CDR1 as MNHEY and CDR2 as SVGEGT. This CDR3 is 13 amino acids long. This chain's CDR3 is CANSGTGWAEAFF. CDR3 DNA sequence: TGTGCCAACAGTGGGACAGGGTGGGCTGAAGCTTTCTTT.

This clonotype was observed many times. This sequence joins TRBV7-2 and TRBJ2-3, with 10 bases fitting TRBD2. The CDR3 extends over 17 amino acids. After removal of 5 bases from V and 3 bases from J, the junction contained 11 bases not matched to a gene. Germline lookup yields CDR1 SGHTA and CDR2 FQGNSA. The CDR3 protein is CASSNPPGLALTDTQYF. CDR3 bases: TGTGCCAGCAGCAATCCCCCGGGACTAGCGTTGACAGATACGCAGTATTTT.

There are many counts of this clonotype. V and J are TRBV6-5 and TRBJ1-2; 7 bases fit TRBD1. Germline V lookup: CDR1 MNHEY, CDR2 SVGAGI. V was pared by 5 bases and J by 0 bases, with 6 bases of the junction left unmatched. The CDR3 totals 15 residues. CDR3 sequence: CASSNRQGANYGYTF. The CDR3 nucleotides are TGTGCCAGCAGTAACCGACAGGGCGCTAACTATGGCTACACCTTC.

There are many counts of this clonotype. The CDR3 coding sequence is TGTGCCAGCAGACAGATGCCCGGGACAGTCTATGGCTACACCTTC. It translates to CASRQMPGTVYGYTF. The rearrangement joins TRBV28 to TRBJ1-2; 7 positions match TRBD1. The CDR3 consists of 15 residues. CDR1 MDHEN and CDR2 SYDVKM come from the germline V gene. V was pared by 6 bases and J by 4 bases, with 11 bases of the junction left unmatched.

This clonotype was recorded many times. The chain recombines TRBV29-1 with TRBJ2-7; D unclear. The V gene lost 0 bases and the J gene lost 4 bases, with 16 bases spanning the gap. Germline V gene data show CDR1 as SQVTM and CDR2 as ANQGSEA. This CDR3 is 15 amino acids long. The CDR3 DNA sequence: TGCAGCGTTGAAGATCTTGGGCAGGCCTGGTACGAGCAGTACTTC. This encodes CSVEDLGQAWYEQYF.

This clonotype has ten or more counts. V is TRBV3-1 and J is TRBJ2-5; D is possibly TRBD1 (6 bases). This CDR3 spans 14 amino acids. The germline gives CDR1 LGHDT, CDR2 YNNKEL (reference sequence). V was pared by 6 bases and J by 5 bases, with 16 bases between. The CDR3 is CASRVSGTPETQYF. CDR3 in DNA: TGTGCCAGCAGAGTGTCGGGGACACCGGAGACCCAGTACTTC.

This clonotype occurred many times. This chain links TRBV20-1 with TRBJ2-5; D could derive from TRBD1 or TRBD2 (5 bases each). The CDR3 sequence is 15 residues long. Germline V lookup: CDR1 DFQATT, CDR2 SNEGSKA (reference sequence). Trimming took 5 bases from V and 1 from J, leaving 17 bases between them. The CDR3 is CSAPQPYGGQETQYF. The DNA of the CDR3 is TGCAGTGCTCCTCAACCTTATGGGGGCCAAGAGACCCAGTACTTC.

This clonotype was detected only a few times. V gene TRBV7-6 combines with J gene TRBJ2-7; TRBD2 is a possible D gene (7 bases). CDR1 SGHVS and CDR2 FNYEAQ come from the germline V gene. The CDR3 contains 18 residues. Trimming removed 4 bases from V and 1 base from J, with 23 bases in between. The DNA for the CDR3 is TGTGCCAGCAGCTCCTTCACAGGGTGGGCAGCGGGGTCCTACGAGCAGTACTTC. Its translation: CASSSFTGWAAGSYEQYF.

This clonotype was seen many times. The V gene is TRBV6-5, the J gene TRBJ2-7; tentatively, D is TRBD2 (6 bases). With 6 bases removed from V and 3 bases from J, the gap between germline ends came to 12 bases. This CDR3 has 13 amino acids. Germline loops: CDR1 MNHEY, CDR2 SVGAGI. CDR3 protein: CASSQREDYEQYF. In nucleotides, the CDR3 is TGTGCCAGCAGCCAAAGGGAGGACTACGAGCAGTACTTC.

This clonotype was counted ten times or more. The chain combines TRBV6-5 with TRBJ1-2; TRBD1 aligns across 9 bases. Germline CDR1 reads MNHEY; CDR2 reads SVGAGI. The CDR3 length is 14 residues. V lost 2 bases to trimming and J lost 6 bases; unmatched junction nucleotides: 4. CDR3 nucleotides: TGTGCCAGCAGTTACCAACAGGGGGCGGATGGCTACACCTTC. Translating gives CASSYQQGADGYTF.

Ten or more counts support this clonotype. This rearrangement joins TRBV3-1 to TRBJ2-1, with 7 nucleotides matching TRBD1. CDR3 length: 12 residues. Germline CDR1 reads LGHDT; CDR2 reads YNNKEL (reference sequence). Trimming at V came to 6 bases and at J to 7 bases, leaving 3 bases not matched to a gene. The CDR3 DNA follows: TGTGCCAGCAGAGACAGGGATAATGAGCAGTTCTTC. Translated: CASRDRDNEQFF.

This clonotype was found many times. CDR3 coding DNA: TGTGCCAGCAGCTTAGGTGTCGGCTACGAGCAGTACTTC. It is translated as CASSLGVGYEQYF. V and J are TRBV7-3 and TRBJ2-7, with D uncertain. V was clipped by 2 bases and J by 3 bases, with 8 bases between them. The CDR3 consists of 13 residues. CDR1 is SGHTA, CDR2 FQGTGA, per germline.

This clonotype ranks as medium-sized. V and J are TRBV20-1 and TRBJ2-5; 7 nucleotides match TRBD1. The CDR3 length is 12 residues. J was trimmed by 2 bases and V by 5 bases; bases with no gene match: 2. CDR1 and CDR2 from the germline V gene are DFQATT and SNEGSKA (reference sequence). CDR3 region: CSAGTVQETQYF. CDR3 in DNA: TGCAGTGCTGGGACAGTACAAGAGACCCAGTACTTC.

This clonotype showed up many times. CDR3 nucleotide sequence: TGCAGTGCTATAAGTCTGAGGGATGCAGATACGCAGTATTTT. Translating it yields CSAISLRDADTQYF. This chain joins TRBV20-1 and TRBJ2-3, with a weak D call TRBD2 (5 bases). The V and J ends lost 4 bases and 4 bases respectively, with 15 bases between them. CDR1 and CDR2 from the germline V gene are DFQATT and SNEGSKA (reference sequence). The CDR3 loop spans 14 amino acids.